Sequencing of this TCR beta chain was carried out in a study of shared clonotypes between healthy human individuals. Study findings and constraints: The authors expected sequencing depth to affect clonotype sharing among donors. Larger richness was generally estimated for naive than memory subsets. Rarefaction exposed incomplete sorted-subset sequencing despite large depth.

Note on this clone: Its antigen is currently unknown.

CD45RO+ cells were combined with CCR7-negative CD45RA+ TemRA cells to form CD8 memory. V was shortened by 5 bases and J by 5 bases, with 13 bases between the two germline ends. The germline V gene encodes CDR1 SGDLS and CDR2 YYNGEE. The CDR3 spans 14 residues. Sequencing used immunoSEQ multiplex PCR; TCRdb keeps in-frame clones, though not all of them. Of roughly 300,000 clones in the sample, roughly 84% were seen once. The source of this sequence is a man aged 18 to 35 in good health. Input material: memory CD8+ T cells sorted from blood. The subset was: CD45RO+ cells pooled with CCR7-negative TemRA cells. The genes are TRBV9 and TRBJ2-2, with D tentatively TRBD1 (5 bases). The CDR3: CASRTEFLTGELFF. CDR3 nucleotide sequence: TGTGCCAGCAGGACAGAGTTTTTGACCGGGGAGCTGTTTTTT.